These 15 T cell receptor beta chains came from one sample sequenced in a study of cytomegalovirus exposure and HLA in healthy donors. The PCR employed 60 Vbeta primers together with 13 Jbeta primers. This table comes from immunoSEQ multiplex PCR, and its TCRdb copy is limited to in-frame clones, with some not included. Found here are approximately 110,000 clones, around 78% of them singletons; the top ten hold more than 1.5%. Sequencing was done on a sample of PBMCs. All receptors come from a man in his forties or fifties in good health and CMV-seronegative.

The chain joins TRBV6-6 to TRBJ2-5; 12 nucleotides match TRBD2. Looked up from germline, CDR1 is MNHNY and CDR2 is SVGAGI (reference sequence). V trimming: 6 bases; J trimming: 4 bases; junction bases outside the gene matches: 6. This CDR3 spans 15 amino acids. CDR3 DNA: TGTGCCAGCAGGGCTAGCGGGGGGGCCGGAGAGACCCAGTACTTC. Translated: CASRASGGAGETQYF.

This rearrangement joins TRBV7-2 to TRBJ2-3; D unresolved. The CDR3 is 13 residues long. V was cut by 4 bases and J by 8 bases, with 13 bases left in between. The germline CDR1 and CDR2 sequences are SGHTA and FQGNSA. This CDR3 reads CASSSPVFGTQYF. The CDR3 bases are TGTGCCAGCAGCTCCCCAGTATTTGGTACGCAGTATTTT. The full variable domain, rest sourced from reference TRBV7-2 and TRBJ2-3, is GAGVSQSPSNKVTEKGKDVELRCDPISGHTALYWYRQSLGQGLEFLIYFQGNSAPDKSGLPSDRFSAERTGGSVSTLTIQRTQQEDSAVYLCASSSPVFGTQYFGPGTRLTVL.

This clone appeared a few times. The CDR3 reads CASSIRTGGLQETQYF. CDR3 coding DNA: TGTGCCAGCAGCATCCGGACAGGGGGCCTTCAAGAGACCCAGTACTTC. The V and J genes are TRBV5-6 and TRBJ2-5; 11 bases are a match to TRBD1. The CDR3 runs 16 residues. The V gene's germline CDR1 is SGHDT and CDR2 YYEEEE. Trimming took 4 bases from V and 2 from J; bases not matched to a gene: 7.

In the case of this clone: A read error may account for a junction end that differs from germline. The CDR3 region is CSSSLDSAPSSYNEQFF. The CDR3 region has the DNA TGTTCCAGCAGCTTAGATTCCGCCCCGAGCTCCTACAATGAGCAGTTCTTC. This rearrangement joins TRBV7-9 to TRBJ2-1; D is uncertain. The CDR3 covers 17 residues. The germline V gene encodes CDR1 SEHNR and CDR2 FQNEAQ (reference sequence).

The chain is built from TRBV4-1 and TRBJ2-3; the match to TRBD2 covers 9 bases. Trimming removed 0 bases from V and 10 bases from J; junction bases left unmatched: 11. The V gene's germline CDR1 is MGHRA and CDR2 YSYEKL. The CDR3 is made up of 16 amino acids. The CDR3 DNA reads as TGCGCCAGCAGCCAAGAAAGAACTAGCGGCGGGAGGGCGCAGTATTTT. This encodes CASSQERTSGGRAQYF.

This clone was counted once. In DNA form, the CDR3 reads TGTGCCAGCAGCGTAGCTCAACTAGCGGGGGGGCCCCCCTACAATGAGCAGTTCTTC. As protein: CASSVAQLAGGPPYNEQFF. The V call is TRBV9, the J call TRBJ2-1; 13 nucleotides match TRBD2. Per germline, CDR1 SGDLS and CDR2 YYNGEE. J was trimmed by 2 bases and V by 0 bases; bases with no gene match: 8. The CDR3 is made up of 19 amino acids.

The chain uses TRBV4-1 and TRBJ1-4; the D is unclear. Trimming removed 3 bases at V and 0 bases at J, with 8 bases between. The CDR3 covers 15 residues. Germline V gene sequence: CDR1 MGHRA, CDR2 YSYEKL. DNA of the CDR3: TGCGCCAGCAGCCACATGACTGCAACTAATGAAAAACTGTTTTTT. Translation gives CASSHMTATNEKLFF.

This clone was seen once. The V call is TRBV19, the J call TRBJ2-7; no clear D. CDR3 length: 15 residues. The V and J ends lost 2 bases and 1 base respectively, with 12 bases between them. Germline values: CDR1 LNHDA, CDR2 SQIVND (reference sequence). CDR3 amino acids: CASSIRWAASYEQYF. The CDR3 coding sequence is TGTGCCAGTAGTATACGGTGGGCCGCTTCCTACGAGCAGTACTTC.

This clone occurred once. V and J are TRBV28 and TRBJ2-7, with D unclear. V was trimmed by 4 bases and J by 7 bases, leaving 8 bases between them. From germline, CDR1 is MDHEN and CDR2 SYDVKM. The CDR3 runs to 11 residues. In DNA, the CDR3 is TGTGCCAGCAGTTCCGGGCGGGAGCAGTACGTC. Protein: CASSSGREQYV.

This clone occurred a few times. The chain employs TRBV28 and TRBJ2-1, with TRBD2 matching 7 bases. Germline CDR1 MDHEN, CDR2 SYDVKM. There are 12 residues in the CDR3. After removal of 6 bases from V and 5 bases from J, the junction contained 1 base not matched to a gene. The CDR3 is CASRGGDNEQFF. The CDR3 nucleotides are TGTGCCAGCAGGGGAGGGGACAATGAGCAGTTCTTC.

This clone was seen only once. CDR3 region: CASSQERQQGYGYTF. CDR3 DNA: TGTGCCAGCAGCCAAGAGAGACAACAAGGATATGGCTACACCTTC. The chain uses TRBV4-2 and TRBJ1-2; no definite D call. This CDR3 is built from 15 residues. Trimming removed 0 bases at V and 5 bases at J, with 13 bases between. Per germline, CDR1 LGHNA and CDR2 YNFKEQ.

The chain uses TRBV6-5 and TRBJ2-5, with 7 bases fitting TRBD1. Germline V CDR1 and CDR2: MNHEY, SVGAGI. V lost 2 bases to trimming and J lost 5 bases; unmatched junction nucleotides: 5. CDR3 size: 14 residues. The CDR3 is CASSYRGGGETQYF. CDR3 DNA sequence: TGTGCCAGCAGTTACCGAGGGGGCGGGGAGACCCAGTACTTC.

The V call is TRBV6-1, the J call TRBJ1-1, with D unclear. The CDR3 has 13 amino acids. Trimming took off 7 bases at V and 1 base at J, with 10 bases between the two ends. The V gene's germline CDR1 is MNHNS and CDR2 SASEGT. The CDR3 loop reads CASIGQPNTEAFF. The CDR3 region has the DNA TGTGCCAGCATTGGGCAGCCGAACACTGAAGCTTTCTTT.

The chain links TRBV20-1 to TRBJ1-3; 7 nucleotides match TRBD1. This CDR3 is built from 11 residues. V shed 4 bases and J 9 bases; nucleotides not matched to a gene: 3. The germline V gene encodes CDR1 DFQATT and CDR2 SNEGSKA (reference sequence). CDR3 region: CSATDRTTIYF. The DNA of the CDR3 is TGCAGTGCTACGGACAGGACCACCATATATTTT.

This clone was detected only a few times. V is TRBV29-1 and J is TRBJ1-6; 7 bases are a match to TRBD1. This CDR3 contains 14 residues. Germline-derived CDR1 and CDR2 are SQVTM and ANQGSEA. V was pared by 6 bases and J by 9 bases, with 11 bases of the junction left unmatched. CDR3 in amino acids: CSVAREGAGSPLHF. In DNA, the CDR3 is TGCAGCGTAGCCAGAGAGGGGGCGGGTTCACCCCTCCACTTT.